This T cell receptor beta chain was recorded in a study of T cells in localized non-small cell lung cancer. CDR3 length equals 14 residues. V lost 8 bases to trimming and J lost 5 bases; unmatched junction nucleotides: 7. From germline, CDR1 is LNHDA and CDR2 SQIVND (reference sequence). Produced via immunoSEQ multiplex PCR; TCRdb's table is partial and in-frame only. The table has roughly 30,000 clones, 90% to 95% seen once. The V and J genes are TRBV19 and TRBJ1-5; 9 positions match TRBD1. The receptor was isolated from a woman aged 35-75 years with stage I lung adenocarcinoma. This material consisted of peripheral blood, taken before any cancer treatment. CDR3 in amino acids: CASSTGGAYQPQHF. CDR3 bases: TGTGCCAGTTCGACAGGGGGTGCCTATCAGCCCCAGCATTTT.